This T cell receptor beta chain was identified in a study of T cell responses to AZD1222 COVID-19 vaccine. Germline V gene sequence: CDR1 SGHRS, CDR2 YFSETQ. This CDR3 is built from 14 residues. V gave up 9 bases and J gave up 6 bases; unmatched junction bases: 14. Assay: immunoSEQ multiplex PCR; the TCRdb copy retains only in-frame clones and omits some. The table records about 220,000 clones, about 93% of them present only once. The chain has TRBV5-1 and TRBJ1-1; 7 bases align to TRBD1. The source of this sequence is an adult in good health. The sample here was peripheral blood, taken on day 0 of MenACWY control vaccination. CDR3 DNA: TGCGCCACTTCAGAAGGGGGCCCGTTCGCTGAAGCTTTCTTT. Encoded protein: CATSEGGPFAEAFF.